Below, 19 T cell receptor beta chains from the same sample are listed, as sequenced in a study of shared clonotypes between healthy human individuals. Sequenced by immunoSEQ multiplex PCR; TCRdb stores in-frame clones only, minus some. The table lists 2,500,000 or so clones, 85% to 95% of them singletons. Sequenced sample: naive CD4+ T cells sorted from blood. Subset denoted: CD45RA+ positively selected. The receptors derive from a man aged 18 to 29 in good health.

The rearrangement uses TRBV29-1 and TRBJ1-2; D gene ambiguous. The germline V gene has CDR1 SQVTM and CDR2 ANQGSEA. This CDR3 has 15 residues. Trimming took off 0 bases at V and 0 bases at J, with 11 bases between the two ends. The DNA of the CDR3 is TGCAGCGTTGAAGATCGAAGTGCAGCTAACTATGGCTACACCTTC. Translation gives CSVEDRSAANYGYTF.

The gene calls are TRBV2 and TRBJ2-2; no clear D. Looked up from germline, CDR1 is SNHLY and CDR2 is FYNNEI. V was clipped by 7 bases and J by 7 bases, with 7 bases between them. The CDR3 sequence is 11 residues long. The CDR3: CASKFDGELFF. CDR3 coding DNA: TGTGCCAGCAAGTTCGACGGGGAGCTGTTTTTT.

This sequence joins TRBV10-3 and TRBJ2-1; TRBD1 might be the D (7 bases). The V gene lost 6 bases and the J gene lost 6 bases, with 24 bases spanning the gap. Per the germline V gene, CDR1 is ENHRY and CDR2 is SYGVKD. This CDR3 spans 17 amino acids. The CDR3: CAIRPRGAPRYSNEQFF. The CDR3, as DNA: TGTGCCATCAGACCCAGGGGGGCGCCTCGGTACAGCAATGAGCAGTTCTTC.

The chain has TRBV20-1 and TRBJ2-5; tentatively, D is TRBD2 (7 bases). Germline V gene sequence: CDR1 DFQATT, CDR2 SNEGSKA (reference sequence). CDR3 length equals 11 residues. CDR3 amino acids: CGGGREETQYF. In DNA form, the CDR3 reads TGCGGAGGGGGGCGGGAGGAGACCCAGTACTTC.

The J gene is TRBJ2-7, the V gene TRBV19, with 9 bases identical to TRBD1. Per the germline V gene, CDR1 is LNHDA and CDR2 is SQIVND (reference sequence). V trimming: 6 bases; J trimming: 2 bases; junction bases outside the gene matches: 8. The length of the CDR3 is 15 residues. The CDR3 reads CASSRTGTGTYEQYF. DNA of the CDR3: TGTGCCAGTAGCAGGACCGGGACAGGGACCTACGAGCAGTACTTC.

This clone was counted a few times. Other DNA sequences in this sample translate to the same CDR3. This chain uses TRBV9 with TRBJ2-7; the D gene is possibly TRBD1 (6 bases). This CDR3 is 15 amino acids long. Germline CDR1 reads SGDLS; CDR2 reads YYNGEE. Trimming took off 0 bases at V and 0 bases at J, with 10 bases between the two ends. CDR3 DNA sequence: TGTGCCAGCAGCGTAGCCGGACAGAGCTCCTACGAGCAGTACTTC. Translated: CASSVAGQSSYEQYF.

CDR3 loop: CASSSFDRVETQYF. The CDR3 DNA follows: TGCGCCAGCAGCTCCTTTGACAGGGTTGAGACCCAGTACTTC. This sequence joins TRBV5-1 and TRBJ2-5, with 7 bases lining up with TRBD1. This CDR3 has 14 amino acids. Unmatched junction bases numbered 7, after V lost 3 bases and J lost 5 bases. CDR1 is SGHRS and CDR2 is YFSETQ in the germline V gene.

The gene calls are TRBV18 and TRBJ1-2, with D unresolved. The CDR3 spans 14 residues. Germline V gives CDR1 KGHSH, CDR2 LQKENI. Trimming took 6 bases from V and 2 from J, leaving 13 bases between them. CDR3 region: CASSLTRENYGYTF. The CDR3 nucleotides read TGTGCCAGCTCGCTGACAAGGGAGAACTATGGCTACACCTTC.

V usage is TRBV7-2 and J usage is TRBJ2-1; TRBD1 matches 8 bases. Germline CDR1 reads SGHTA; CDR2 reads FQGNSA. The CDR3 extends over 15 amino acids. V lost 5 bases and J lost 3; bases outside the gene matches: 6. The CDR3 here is CASSTQGQDYNEQFF. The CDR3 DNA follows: TGTGCCAGCAGCACCCAGGGACAGGACTACAATGAGCAGTTCTTC.

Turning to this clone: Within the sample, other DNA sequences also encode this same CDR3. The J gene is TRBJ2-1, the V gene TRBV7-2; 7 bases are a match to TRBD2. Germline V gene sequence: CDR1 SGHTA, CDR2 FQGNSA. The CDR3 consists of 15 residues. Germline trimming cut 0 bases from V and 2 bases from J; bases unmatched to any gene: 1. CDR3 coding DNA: TGTGCCAGCAGCTTAGCGGGAGGGACCTACAATGAGCAGTTCTTC. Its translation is CASSLAGGTYNEQFF.

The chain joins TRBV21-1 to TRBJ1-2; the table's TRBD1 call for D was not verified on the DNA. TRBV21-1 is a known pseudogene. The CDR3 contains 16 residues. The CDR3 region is CASSPRGGQGACGYTF. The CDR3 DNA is TGTGCCAGCAGCCCCCGAGGGGGGCAGGGGGCTTGTGGCTACACCTTC.

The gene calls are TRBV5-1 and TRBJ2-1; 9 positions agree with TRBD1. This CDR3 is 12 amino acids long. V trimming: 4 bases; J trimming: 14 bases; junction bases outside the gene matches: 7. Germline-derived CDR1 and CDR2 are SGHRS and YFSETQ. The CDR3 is CASSLRTGEEFF. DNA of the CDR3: TGCGCCAGCAGCCTGAGGACAGGGGAGGAGTTCTTC.

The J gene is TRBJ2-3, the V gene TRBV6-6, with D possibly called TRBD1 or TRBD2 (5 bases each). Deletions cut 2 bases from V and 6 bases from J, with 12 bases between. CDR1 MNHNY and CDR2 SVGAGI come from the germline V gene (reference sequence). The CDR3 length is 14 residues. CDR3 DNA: TGTGCCAGCAGTTACAGGGACCTAAGGGATACGCAGTATTTT. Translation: CASSYRDLRDTQYF.

The CDR3 DNA reads TGTGCCAGCAGCCCCCATAATCAGCCCCAGCATTTT. It codes for CASSPHNQPQHF. This rearrangement joins TRBV6-5 to TRBJ1-5; the D is unclear. CDR1 is MNHEY, CDR2 SVGAGI, per germline. V was cut by 6 bases and J by 4 bases, with 7 bases left in between. The CDR3 length is 12 residues.

This CDR3 reads CASSYSSTALGNTIYF. CDR3 nucleotide sequence: TGTGCCAGCAGTTACTCGAGTACAGCCCTTGGAAACACCATATATTTT. V and J are TRBV6-5 and TRBJ1-3; D unresolved. The ends were cut back, 0 bases at V and 3 bases at J, with 12 bases in the middle. The CDR3 runs to 16 residues. CDR1 and CDR2 from the germline V gene are MNHEY and SVGAGI.

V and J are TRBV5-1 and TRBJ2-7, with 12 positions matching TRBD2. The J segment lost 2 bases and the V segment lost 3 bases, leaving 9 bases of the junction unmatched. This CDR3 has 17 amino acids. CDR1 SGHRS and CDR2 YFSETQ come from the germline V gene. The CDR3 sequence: CASSSGGTSGPPYEQYF. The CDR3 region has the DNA TGCGCCAGCAGCTCGGGTGGGACTAGCGGGCCCCCCTACGAGCAGTACTTC.

As DNA, the CDR3 is TGTGCCAGCAGCTTACTTTCCTCCCAGACCCAGTACTTC. This encodes CASSLLSSQTQYF. The rearrangement joins TRBV7-2 to TRBJ2-5; D remains ambiguous. V lost 2 bases to trimming and J lost 6 bases, with 10 bases between them. Looked up from germline, CDR1 is SGHTA and CDR2 is FQGNSA. The CDR3 has 13 amino acids.

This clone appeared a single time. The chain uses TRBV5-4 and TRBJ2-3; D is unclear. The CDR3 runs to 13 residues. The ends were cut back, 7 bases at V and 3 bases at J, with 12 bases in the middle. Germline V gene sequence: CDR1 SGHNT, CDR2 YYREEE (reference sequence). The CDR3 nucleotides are TGTGCCAGCCGCGGCGACGGAACAGATACGCAGTATTTT. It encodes CASRGDGTDTQYF.

The CDR3 DNA follows: TGTGCCTGGGGGAGAGCGGGGGGCCCGCCAGATACGCAGTATTTT. It codes for CAWGRAGGPPDTQYF. J is TRBJ2-3 and V is TRBV30; 9 bases line up with TRBD2. V lost 5 bases and J lost 4; bases outside the gene matches: 10. This CDR3 contains 15 residues. Germline V CDR1 and CDR2: GTSNPN, SVGIG (reference sequence).